These T cell receptor beta chains were read from a single sample in a study of blood T cell repertoires in COVID-19. TCRdb's copy holds only in-frame clones and misses some; the assay was immunoSEQ multiplex PCR. The data hold over 250,000 clones, with approximately 93% observed a single time. The material sequenced was peripheral blood. These receptors all come from a woman younger than 45 with COVID-19, enrolled during active disease. The CDR3 runs from the conserved cysteine through the conserved F or W. D genes are given only for firm matches. Where a row states a size, it is once, few, many or the class of an expanded clone; other rows omit it.

j_gene,v_gene,abundance,d_gene,CDR3aa,CDR3nt
TRBJ1-3,TRBV12-3/TRBV12-4,few,TRBD1,CASRPTGGNTIYF,TGTGCCAGCAGACCGACAGGGGGAAACACCATATATTTT
TRBJ1-1,TRBV19,NA,TRBD1,CASSIGTGTTEAFF,TGTGCCAGTAGTATCGGGACAGGCACCACTGAAGCTTTCTTT
TRBJ2-1,TRBV5-4,NA,NA,CASSFDKRGQANEQFF,TGTGCCAGCAGCTTTGACAAAAGGGGCCAGGCAAATGAGCAGTTCTTC
TRBJ1-6,TRBV2,NA,TRBD1,CASRDRDRGWDSPLHF,TGTGCCAGCAGGGACCGGGACAGGGGCTGGGATTCACCCCTCCACTTT
TRBJ2-6,TRBV27,NA,TRBD1,CASSTTGAGANVLTF,TGTGCCAGCAGTACCACAGGGGCTGGGGCCAACGTCCTGACTTTC
TRBJ2-7,TRBV7-9,NA,TRBD2,CASSLYSGNYYEQYF,TGTGCCAGCAGCTTATATAGCGGGAATTACTACGAGCAGTACTTC
TRBJ1-6,TRBV18,few,TRBD1,CASSLTNRGDSPLHF,TGTGCCAGCTCACTAACAAACAGGGGCGATTCACCCCTCCACTTT
TRBJ1-1,TRBV2,NA,NA,CASSPVNTEAFF,TGTGCCAGCAGCCCTGTGAACACTGAAGCTTTCTTT
TRBJ1-2,TRBV30,NA,TRBD1,CAWNSPQGGGYTF,TGTGCCTGGAATAGTCCGCAGGGGGGTGGCTACACCTTC
TRBJ2-5,TRBV19,NA,TRBD2,CASSMRTSGYQETQYF,TGTGCCAGTAGTATGAGGACTAGCGGATACCAAGAGACCCAGTACTTC
TRBJ2-1,TRBV19,NA,TRBD2,CASRLSGINDNEQFF,TGTGCCAGTAGACTTAGCGGGATAAACGACAATGAGCAGTTCTTC
TRBJ2-7,TRBV18,NA,TRBD2,CASSAGLAGTGDEQYF,TGTGCCAGCTCGGCGGGACTAGCGGGAACGGGGGACGAGCAGTACTTC
TRBJ1-6,TRBV28,NA,NA,CASSLTGHLENSPLHF,TGTGCCAGCAGTTTAACGGGACACCTAGAGAATTCACCCCTCCACTTT
TRBJ2-2,TRBV6-5,NA,NA,CASSLVGVNTGELFF,TGTGCCAGCAGCCTAGTCGGGGTGAACACCGGGGAGCTGTTTTTT
TRBJ2-7,TRBV28,NA,TRBD1,CASSSNRDRVYEQYF,TGTGCCAGCAGTTCTAACCGGGACAGGGTCTACGAGCAGTACTTC
TRBJ2-3,TRBV7-8,NA,NA,CASSLASGGTDTQYF,TGTGCCAGCAGCTTAGCGTCGGGGGGCACAGATACGCAGTATTTT
TRBJ2-1,TRBV10-1,NA,TRBD2,CASSDGVAGGSDEQFF,TGCGCCAGCAGTGATGGGGTAGCGGGAGGATCGGATGAGCAGTTCTTC
TRBJ2-3,TRBV10-3,NA,TRBD1,CAISATGEVADTQYF,TGTGCCATCAGTGCTACAGGGGAAGTAGCAGATACGCAGTATTTT
TRBJ1-5,TRBV19,NA,TRBD1,CASSIPQTGQHQPQHF,TGTGCCAGTAGTATTCCCCAGACAGGGCAGCACCAGCCCCAGCATTTT
TRBJ1-5,TRBV3-1/TRBV3-2,NA,NA,CASSQGLSGHQPQHF,TGTGCCAGCAGCCAAGGCCTTAGCGGTCATCAGCCCCAGCATTTT
TRBJ1-1,TRBV6-5,once,TRBD1,CASRRGQGRTEAFF,TGTGCCAGCAGACGGGGACAGGGGAGAACTGAAGCTTTCTTT
TRBJ2-1,TRBV9,many,TRBD1,CASSDPKGANNEQFF,TGTGCCAGCAGCGACCCAAAGGGGGCAAACAATGAGCAGTTCTTC
TRBJ2-2,TRBV11-3,NA,TRBD2,CASSLAGTSGTRGTGELFF,TGTGCCAGCAGCTTAGCAGGGACTAGCGGGACCCGGGGCACCGGGGAGCTGTTTTTT
TRBJ1-1,TRBV12-3/TRBV12-4,NA,NA,CASSLSGWTEAFF,TGTGCCAGCAGTTTATCCGGGTGGACTGAAGCTTTCTTT
TRBJ2-1,TRBV12-5,few,NA,CASGLGPKLEQGRGSYNEQFF,TGTGCTAGTGGTCTTGGGCCGAAACTAGAACAGGGAAGAGGCTCCTACAATGAGCAGTTCTTC
TRBJ1-2,TRBV27,NA,NA,CASSLSSGQHYGYTF,TGTGCCAGCAGTTTGAGTTCGGGTCAACACTATGGCTACACCTTC
TRBJ2-7,TRBV7-9,NA,TRBD2,CASSPGLSHEQYF,TGTGCCAGCAGCCCGGGACTATCCCACGAGCAGTACTTC
TRBJ2-5,TRBV7-3,NA,NA,CASSLSGNPWETQYF,TGTGCCAGCAGCTTATCAGGGAACCCGTGGGAGACCCAGTACTTC
TRBJ1-5,TRBV7-8,NA,NA,CASSLVVQRNQPQHF,TGTGCCAGCAGCTTAGTGGTACAGAGAAATCAGCCCCAGCATTTT
TRBJ1-2,TRBV7-2,NA,TRBD1,CASSGTGIGGYTF,TGTGCCAGCAGCGGGACAGGGATAGGTGGCTACACCTTC
TRBJ2-1,TRBV27,NA,TRBD2,CASSIGLAGWYNEQFF,TGTGCCAGCAGTATTGGACTAGCGGGCTGGTACAATGAGCAGTTCTTC
TRBJ2-5,TRBV7-9,NA,NA,CASSLAGGGETQYF,TGTGCCAGCAGCTTAGCAGGAGGTGGGGAGACCCAGTACTTC
TRBJ2-7,TRBV27,NA,TRBD1,CASSPAGTGFYEQYF,TGTGCCAGCAGTCCCGCCGGGACAGGGTTCTACGAGCAGTACTTC
TRBJ2-7,TRBV7-9,NA,NA,CASSLDRAATYEQYF,TGTGCCAGCAGCTTAGACAGGGCTGCTACCTACGAGCAGTACTTC
TRBJ2-1,TRBV7-8,NA,NA,CASSLDTGIEQFF,TGTGCCAGCAGCTTAGACACAGGGATTGAGCAGTTCTTC
TRBJ2-1,TRBV7-9,NA,TRBD2,CASSSEAGVREQFF,TGTGCCAGCAGCTCAGAAGCGGGAGTGAGAGAGCAGTTCTTC
TRBJ1-2,TRBV27,NA,NA,CASSLQGTYGYTF,TGTGCCAGCAGTTTACAGGGGACCTATGGCTACACCTTC
TRBJ1-6,TRBV7-9,NA,TRBD1,CASSPRDRGHNSPLHF,TGTGCCAGCAGCCCCCGGGACAGGGGGCATAATTCACCCCTCCACTTT
TRBJ1-5,TRBV2,NA,TRBD1,CASSDFPGTGGFNQPQHF,TGTGCCAGCAGTGATTTCCCCGGGACAGGGGGCTTCAATCAGCCCCAGCATTTT
TRBJ2-1,TRBV28,NA,TRBD2,CASSPRTSGRAWGNEQFF,TGTGCCAGCAGTCCGAGGACTAGCGGGAGGGCTTGGGGCAATGAGCAGTTCTTC
TRBJ2-1,TRBV3-1/TRBV3-2,NA,TRBD2,CASSPHGLAIDEQFF,TGTGCCAGCAGCCCCCACGGACTAGCGATCGATGAGCAGTTCTTC
TRBJ1-5,TRBV12-1,NA,NA,CASSFVAGASDQPQHF,TGTGCCAGCAGCTTTGTGGCAGGGGCCAGCGATCAGCCCCAGCATTTT
TRBJ1-4,TRBV2,NA,TRBD1,CASRDHPGQGLEKLFF,TGTGCCAGCAGGGACCACCCGGGACAGGGGCTTGAAAAACTGTTTTTT
TRBJ2-5,TRBV28,NA,NA,CASSPGDRDLKTQYF,TGTGCCAGCAGTCCGGGGGACCGGGACCTAAAGACCCAGTACTTC
TRBJ2-2,TRBV28,NA,NA,CASSSTNTGELFF,TGTGCCAGCAGTTCTACGAACACCGGGGAGCTGTTTTTT
TRBJ1-1,TRBV3-1/TRBV3-2,NA,NA,CASSQTRLKTEAFF,TGTGCCAGCAGCCAAACACGTCTTAAGACTGAAGCTTTCTTT
TRBJ1-1,TRBV12-3/TRBV12-4,NA,TRBD1,CATGVHTEAFF,TGTGCTACAGGGGTACACACTGAAGCTTTCTTT
TRBJ2-5,TRBV19,NA,NA,CASSIIGEGETQYF,TGTGCCAGTAGTATCATAGGGGAAGGCGAGACCCAGTACTTC
TRBJ2-1,TRBV28,NA,TRBD1,CASSAPRRGHGDEQFF,TGTGCCAGCAGCGCCCCGCGCAGGGGGCATGGAGATGAGCAGTTCTTC
TRBJ1-4,TRBV15,NA,NA,CATSRSRTATNEKLFF,TGTGCCACCAGCAGATCCCGGACAGCAACTAATGAAAAACTGTTTTTT
TRBJ1-2,TRBV30,NA,TRBD1,CAWSHPTGTVYGYTF,TGTGCCTGGAGTCACCCAACCGGGACAGTCTATGGCTACACCTTC
TRBJ1-5,TRBV27,few,NA,CASTAGYNQPQHF,TGTGCCAGCACTGCGGGGTACAATCAGCCCCAGCATTTT
TRBJ2-7,TRBV30,many,NA,CAWSGLATPYEQYF,TGTGCCTGGAGTGGTCTAGCGACCCCCTACGAGCAGTACTTC
TRBJ2-1,TRBV9,NA,NA,CASSVVQGSYNEQFF,TGTGCCAGCAGCGTAGTACAGGGCTCCTACAATGAGCAGTTCTTC
TRBJ2-2,TRBV10-1,few,NA,CASRPGFNTGELFF,TGCGCCAGCAGACCAGGCTTTAACACCGGGGAGCTGTTTTTT
TRBJ1-5,TRBV7-8,NA,NA,CASSLGGDQPQHF,TGTGCCAGCAGCTTAGGCGGGGATCAACCCCAGCATTTT
TRBJ1-3,TRBV3-1/TRBV3-2,NA,NA,CASSQRGLGNTIYF,TGTGCCAGCAGCCAAAGGGGGTTAGGAAACACCATATATTTT